The 19 T cell receptor beta chains listed next were all sequenced from one sample in a study of T-cell reconstitution after alpha-beta-depleted transplantation in children. A library of TCRbeta sequences, prepared with unique molecular identifiers, was generated. Each CDR3 protein gets one entry after TCRdb re-called the PCR reads with MiXCR. Among about 600,000 distinct CDR3 sequences, roughly 10% were seen once, and the ten largest hold about 4.2%. This material consisted of PBMCs from the stem cell graft donor, taken from the stem cell graft. The receptors derive from a human donor who donated a stem cell graft to a child with acute myeloid leukemia.

This clonotype was seen ten or more times. Germline and junction disagree at one end, which may indicate a read error. The chain links TRBV12-3 or TRBV12-4 to TRBJ2-1, with no clear D. The CDR3 spans 11 residues. The CDR3 DNA sequence: TGTGCCAGCACCTCCAACAATGAGCAGTTCTTC. Translation: CASTSNNEQFF.

This clonotype was recorded many times. The chain combines TRBV12-3 or TRBV12-4 with TRBJ2-1, with TRBD2 matching over 9 bases. The junction had 9 bases not matched to a gene; V was cut back by 2 bases and J by 7 bases. This CDR3 has 16 amino acids. CDR3 nucleotides: TGTGCCAGCAGTTTATGGACTAGCGATACTAGGAATGAGCAGTTCTTC. Its protein product is CASSLWTSDTRNEQFF.

This clonotype was detected many times. J is TRBJ2-2 and V is TRBV2; 12 bases align to TRBD2. The CDR3 consists of 20 residues. Germline loops: CDR1 SNHLY, CDR2 FYNNEI. Unmatched junction bases numbered 16, after V lost 2 bases and J lost 6 bases. CDR3 sequence reads: CASSERGSPGLAGAAGELFF. The CDR3 DNA is TGTGCCAGCAGTGAAAGAGGGTCACCGGGACTAGCGGGTGCCGCCGGGGAGCTGTTTTTT.

Many counts were recorded for this clonotype. The chain employs TRBV20-1 and TRBJ1-4; D is undetermined. V was clipped by 0 bases and J by 2 bases, with 13 bases between them. Germline V gene sequence: CDR1 DFQATT, CDR2 SNEGSKA (reference sequence). The CDR3 spans 16 residues. This CDR3 is CSARDLRAGTNEKLFF. CDR3 DNA sequence: TGCAGTGCTAGAGATCTAAGGGCAGGCACTAATGAAAAACTGTTTTTT.

This clonotype was observed at least ten times. V and J are TRBV12-3 or TRBV12-4 and TRBJ2-7; 7 bases match TRBD1. The CDR3 runs 14 residues. J gave up 6 bases and V 1 base, and 6 bases lay outside the gene matches. CDR3 DNA sequence: TGTGCCAGCAGTTTAGTCACAGGGGTTGGCGAGCAGTACTTC. This codes for CASSLVTGVGEQYF.

The rearrangement links TRBV24-1 to TRBJ2-3, with D possibly matching TRBD2 (5 bases). CDR3 length equals 16 residues. The V gene lost 3 bases and the J gene lost 5 bases, with 17 bases spanning the gap. CDR1 is KGHDR and CDR2 is SFDVKD in the germline V gene. The CDR3 sequence: CATSDRLPVAGDTQYF. The CDR3 coding sequence is TGTGCCACCAGTGATCGGCTCCCCGTTGCGGGAGATACGCAGTATTTT.

V gene TRBV20-1 combines with J gene TRBJ1-1, with 7 nucleotides matching TRBD1. Germline trimming cut 4 bases from V and 5 bases from J; bases unmatched to any gene: 10. The CDR3 is 14 residues long. CDR1 DFQATT and CDR2 SNEGSKA come from the germline V gene (reference sequence). The CDR3 nucleotides are TGCAGTGCTAACAGACAGGGTGGGGGGACTGAAGCTTTCTTT. Translating gives CSANRQGGGTEAFF.

The chain uses TRBV28 and TRBJ2-7; D possibly corresponds to TRBD2 (5 bases). This CDR3 region has 13 residues. Trimming stripped 7 bases from V and 0 bases from J, with 10 bases between. CDR1 is MDHEN and CDR2 is SYDVKM in the germline V gene. CDR3 loop: CASKEVASYEQYF. The CDR3 DNA follows: TGTGCCAGCAAGGAGGTTGCCTCCTACGAGCAGTACTTC.

This chain links TRBV7-2 with TRBJ1-2; D unresolved. The CDR3 totals 14 residues. Germline V CDR1 and CDR2: SGHTA, FQGNSA. Between the trimmed V and J ends, which lost 0 bases and 4 bases, there was a span of 9 bases. The CDR3 spells CASSLALRIYGYTF. The DNA of the CDR3 is TGTGCCAGCAGCTTAGCGCTCCGAATCTATGGCTACACCTTC.

This rearrangement joins TRBV6-2 or TRBV6-3 to TRBJ1-2; D gene ambiguous. This CDR3 is built from 17 residues. Germline lookup yields CDR1 MNHEY and CDR2 SVGEGT. The V end lost 0 bases, the J end lost 0 bases, and 14 bases lay between the germline ends. The CDR3, as DNA: TGTGCCAGCAGTTACTCGATAGGCGGGGAGCCTAACTATGGCTACACCTTC. It translates to CASSYSIGGEPNYGYTF.

This clonotype has at least ten counts. V usage is TRBV6-1 and J usage is TRBJ2-7, with TRBD2 as a possible D gene (6 bases). Trimming removed 4 bases at V and 5 bases at J, with 24 bases between. There are 17 residues in the CDR3. Germline CDR1 and CDR2: MNHNS and SASEGT. The CDR3 loop reads CASSVSQMVAVDHEQYF. CDR3 DNA sequence: TGTGCCAGCAGTGTTAGCCAAATGGTAGCGGTCGATCACGAGCAGTACTTC.

This clonotype came up a few times. V and J are TRBV11-2 and TRBJ2-6; 13 bases are a match to TRBD2. The V segment lost 1 base and the J segment 2 bases; nucleotides outside the gene matches: 11. The CDR3 spans 21 residues. In germline, CDR1 is SGHAT, CDR2 FQNNGV. CDR3 sequence (DNA): TGTGCCAGCAGCTTAGTCTTCACTAGCGGGAGGGCCCTCCCTGGGGCCAACGTCCTGACTTTC. Encoded protein: CASSLVFTSGRALPGANVLTF. The variable domain in full, with the rest retrieved from reference TRBV11-2 and TRBJ2-6, is EAGVAQSPRYKIIEKRQSVAFWCNPISGHATLYWYQQILGQGPKLLIQFQNNGVVDDSQLPKDRFSAERLKGVDSTLKIQPAKLEDSAVYLCASSLVFTSGRALPGANVLTFGAGSRLTVL.

This clonotype has a handful of counts. The rearrangement uses TRBV27 and TRBJ1-2; D gene unclear. Trimming shortened V by 0 bases and J by 4 bases, and 6 bases separated the two germline ends. The CDR3 contains 13 residues. Germline V CDR1 and CDR2: MNHEY, SMNVEV (reference sequence). CDR3 in amino acids: CASSLSRGYGYTF. CDR3 bases: TGTGCCAGCAGTTTATCCCGGGGCTATGGCTACACCTTC.

This clonotype was observed a handful of times. V gene TRBV6-2 or TRBV6-3 combines with J gene TRBJ2-7; unclear D gene. The CDR3 loop spans 12 amino acids. V was clipped by 8 bases and J by 5 bases, with 13 bases between them. Per germline, CDR1 MNHEY and CDR2 SVGEGT. CDR3 bases: TGTGCCAGCCACCCGGGTGGTGACGAGCAGTACTTC. It yields the protein CASHPGGDEQYF.

This clonotype was seen many times. The chain uses TRBV20-1 and TRBJ1-2; D is undetermined. The CDR3 has 13 residues. Germline loops: CDR1 DFQATT, CDR2 SNEGSKA (reference sequence). V was cut by 2 bases and J by 4 bases, with 11 bases left in between. The CDR3 protein is CSARPPQVYGYTF. Here the CDR3 DNA reads TGCAGTGCTAGACCACCGCAGGTCTATGGCTACACCTTC.

This clonotype was observed at least ten times. The chain combines TRBV4-3 with TRBJ1-5; D unclear. This CDR3 is 13 amino acids long. CDR1 LGHNA and CDR2 YSLEER come from the germline V gene. Trimming shortened V by 0 bases and J by 7 bases, and 7 bases separated the two germline ends. The CDR3 region is CASSQELRQPQHF. The DNA of the CDR3 is TGCGCCAGCAGCCAAGAGCTTAGGCAGCCCCAGCATTTT.

The V call is TRBV20-1, the J call TRBJ1-1; no clear D gene. Germline values: CDR1 DFQATT, CDR2 SNEGSKA (reference sequence). Trimming cost V 1 base and J 1 base, with 10 bases left between them. This CDR3 has 14 residues. In DNA form, the CDR3 reads TGCAGTGCTAGAGTTCTGGTCGGGAACACTGAAGCTTTCTTT. As protein: CSARVLVGNTEAFF.

This clonotype was seen at least ten times. V usage is TRBV20-1 and J usage is TRBJ2-7; perhaps D is TRBD1 or TRBD2 (6 bases each). Trimming shortened V by 0 bases and J by 3 bases, and 15 bases separated the two germline ends. Germline V CDR1 and CDR2: DFQATT, SNEGSKA (reference sequence). The CDR3 runs to 15 residues. The CDR3 coding sequence is TGCAGTGCTAGAGATCTCCAGGGGAGGAACTACGAGCAGTACTTC. Protein product: CSARDLQGRNYEQYF.

This clonotype was counted at least ten times. The chain is built from TRBV10-3 and TRBJ2-7, with D maybe TRBD1 (6 bases). The CDR3 consists of 13 residues. Germline CDR1 and CDR2: ENHRY and SYGVKD. V lost 8 bases and J lost 5, with 16 bases in between. CDR3 region: CAIEGRDNHEQYF. The DNA for the CDR3 is TGTGCCATCGAAGGACGGGACAACCACGAGCAGTACTTC.